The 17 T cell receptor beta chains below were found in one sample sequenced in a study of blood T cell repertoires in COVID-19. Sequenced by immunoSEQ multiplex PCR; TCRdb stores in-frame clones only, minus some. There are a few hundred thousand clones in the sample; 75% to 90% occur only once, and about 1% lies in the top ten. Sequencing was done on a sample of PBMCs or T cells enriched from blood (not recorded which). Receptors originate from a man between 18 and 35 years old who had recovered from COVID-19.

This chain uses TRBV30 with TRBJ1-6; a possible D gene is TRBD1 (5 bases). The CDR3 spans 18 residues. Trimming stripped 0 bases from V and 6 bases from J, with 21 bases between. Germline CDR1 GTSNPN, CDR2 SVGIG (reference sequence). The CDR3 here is CAWSVRVWGAPRNSPLHF. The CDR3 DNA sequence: TGTGCCTGGAGTGTACGAGTATGGGGCGCCCCTCGTAATTCACCCCTCCACTTT.

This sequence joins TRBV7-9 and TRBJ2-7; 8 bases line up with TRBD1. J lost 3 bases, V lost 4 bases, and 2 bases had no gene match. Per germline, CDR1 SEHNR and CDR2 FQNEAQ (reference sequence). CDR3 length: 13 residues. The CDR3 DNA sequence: TGTGCCAGCAGCTCAGGGGGCTTCTACGAGCAGTACTTC. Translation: CASSSGGFYEQYF.

The CDR3 DNA sequence: TGTGCCAGCAGCTTAAGTATGGCAGCCAAAAACATTCAGTACTTC. Protein: CASSLSMAAKNIQYF. The chain is built from TRBV7-2 and TRBJ2-4; no definite D call. The CDR3 contains 15 residues. V lost 2 bases, J lost 0 bases, and 8 bases lay in between. The germline V gene has CDR1 SGHTA and CDR2 FQGNSA.

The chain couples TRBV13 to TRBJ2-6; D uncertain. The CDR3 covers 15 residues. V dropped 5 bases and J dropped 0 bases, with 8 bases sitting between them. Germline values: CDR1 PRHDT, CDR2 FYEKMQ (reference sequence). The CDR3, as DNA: TGTGCCAGCAGCCAACAGTACTCTGGGGCCAACGTCCTGACTTTC. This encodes CASSQQYSGANVLTF.

The CDR3 reads CASSAALADSSYEQYF. The CDR3, as DNA: TGTGCCAGCAGCGCAGCACTAGCGGACAGCTCCTACGAGCAGTACTTC. This chain uses TRBV9 with TRBJ2-7; 8 nucleotides agree with TRBD2. Germline CDR1 is SGDLS and CDR2 is YYNGEE. V trimming: 3 bases; J trimming: 0 bases; junction bases outside the gene matches: 8. This CDR3 is 16 amino acids long. The variable domain in full, with the rest retrieved from reference TRBV9 and TRBJ2-7, is DSGVTQTPKHLITATGQRVTLRCSPRSGDLSVYWYQQSLDQGLQFLIQYYNGEERAKGNILERFSAQQFPDLHSELNLSSLELGDSALYFCASSAALADSSYEQYFGPGTRLTVT.

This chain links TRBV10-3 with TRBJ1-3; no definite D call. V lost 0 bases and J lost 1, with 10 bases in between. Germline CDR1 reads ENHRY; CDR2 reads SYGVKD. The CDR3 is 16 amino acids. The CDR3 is CAISESTGVSGNTIYF. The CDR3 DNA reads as TGTGCCATCAGTGAGTCGACGGGAGTATCTGGAAACACCATATATTTT.

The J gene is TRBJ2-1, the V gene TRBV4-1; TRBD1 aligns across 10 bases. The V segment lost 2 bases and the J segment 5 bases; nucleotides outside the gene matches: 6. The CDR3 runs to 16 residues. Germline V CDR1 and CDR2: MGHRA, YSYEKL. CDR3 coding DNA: TGCGCCAGCAGCCAACAACCGGGACAGGGGAACAATGAGCAGTTCTTC. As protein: CASSQQPGQGNNEQFF.

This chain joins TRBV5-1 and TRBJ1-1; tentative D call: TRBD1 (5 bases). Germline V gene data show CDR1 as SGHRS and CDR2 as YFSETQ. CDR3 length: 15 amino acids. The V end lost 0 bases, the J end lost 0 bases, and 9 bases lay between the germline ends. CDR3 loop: CASSLAGRVNTEAFF. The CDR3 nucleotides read TGCGCCAGCAGCTTGGCAGGCAGGGTGAACACTGAAGCTTTCTTT.

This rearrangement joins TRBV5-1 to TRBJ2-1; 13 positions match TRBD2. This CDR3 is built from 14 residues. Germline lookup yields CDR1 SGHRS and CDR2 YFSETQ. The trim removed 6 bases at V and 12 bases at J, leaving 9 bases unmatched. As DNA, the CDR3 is TGCGCCAGCACAGGGACTAGCGGGACTATTGGGCAGTTCTTC. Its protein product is CASTGTSGTIGQFF.

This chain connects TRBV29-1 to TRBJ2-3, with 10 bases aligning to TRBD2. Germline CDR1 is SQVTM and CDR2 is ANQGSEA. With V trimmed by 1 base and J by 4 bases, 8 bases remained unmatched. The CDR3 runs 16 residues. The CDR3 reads CSVEGLAGARADTQYF. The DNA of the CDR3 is TGCAGCGTTGAAGGTCTAGCGGGAGCCCGGGCAGATACGCAGTATTTT.

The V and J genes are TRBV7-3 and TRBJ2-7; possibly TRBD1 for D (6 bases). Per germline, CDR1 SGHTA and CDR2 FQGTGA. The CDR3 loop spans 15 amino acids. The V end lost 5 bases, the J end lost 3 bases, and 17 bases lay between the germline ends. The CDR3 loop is CASSEAPGASYEQYF. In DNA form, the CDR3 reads TGTGCCAGCAGCGAGGCACCAGGGGCAAGCTACGAGCAGTACTTC. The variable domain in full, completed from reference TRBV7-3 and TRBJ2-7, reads GAGVSQTPSNKVTEKGKYVELRCDPISGHTALYWYRQSLGQGPEFLIYFQGTGAADDSGLPNDRFFAVRPEGSVSTLKIQRTERGDSAVYLCASSEAPGASYEQYFGPGTRLTVT.

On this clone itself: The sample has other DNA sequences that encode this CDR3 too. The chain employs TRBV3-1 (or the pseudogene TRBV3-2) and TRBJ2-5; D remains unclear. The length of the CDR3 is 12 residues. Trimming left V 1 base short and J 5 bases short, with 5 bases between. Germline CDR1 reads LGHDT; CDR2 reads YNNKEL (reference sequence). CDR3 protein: CASSQVSETQYF. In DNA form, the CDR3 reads TGTGCCAGCAGCCAAGTCTCGGAGACCCAGTACTTC.

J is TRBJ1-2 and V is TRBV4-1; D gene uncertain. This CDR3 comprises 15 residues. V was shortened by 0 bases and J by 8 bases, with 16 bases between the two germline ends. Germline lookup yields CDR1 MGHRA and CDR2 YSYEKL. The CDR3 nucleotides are TGCGCCAGCAGCCAAGATAGGGCCGGACTGCGGGGCTACACCTTC. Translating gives CASSQDRAGLRGYTF.

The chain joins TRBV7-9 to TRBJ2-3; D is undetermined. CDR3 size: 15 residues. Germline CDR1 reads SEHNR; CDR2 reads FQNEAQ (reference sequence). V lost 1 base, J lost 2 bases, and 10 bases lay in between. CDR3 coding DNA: TGTGCCAGCAGCTTAGAACTCGCCTTCACAGATACGCAGTATTTT. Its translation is CASSLELAFTDTQYF.

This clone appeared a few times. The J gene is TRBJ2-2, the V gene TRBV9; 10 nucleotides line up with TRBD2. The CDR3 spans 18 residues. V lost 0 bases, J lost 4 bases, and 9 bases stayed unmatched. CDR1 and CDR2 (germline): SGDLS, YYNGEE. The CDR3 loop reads CASSVGAGGPRGTGELFF. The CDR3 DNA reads TGTGCCAGCAGCGTAGGAGCGGGAGGGCCCCGGGGCACCGGGGAGCTGTTTTTT.

CDR3 coding DNA: TGTGCCAGCAGCGCAACAGGGGCTGGTGGCTACACCTTC. It specifies CASSATGAGGYTF. This chain joins TRBV9 and TRBJ1-2; 7 nucleotides align to TRBD1. CDR3 length: 13 amino acids. Germline loops: CDR1 SGDLS, CDR2 YYNGEE. The J segment lost 7 bases and the V segment lost 3 bases, leaving 6 bases of the junction unmatched.

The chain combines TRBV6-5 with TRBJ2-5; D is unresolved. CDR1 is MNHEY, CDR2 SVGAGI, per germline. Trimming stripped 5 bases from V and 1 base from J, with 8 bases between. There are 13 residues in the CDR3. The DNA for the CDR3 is TGTGCCAGCAGTCGGCTAGTCCAAGAGACCCAGTACTTC. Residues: CASSRLVQETQYF.